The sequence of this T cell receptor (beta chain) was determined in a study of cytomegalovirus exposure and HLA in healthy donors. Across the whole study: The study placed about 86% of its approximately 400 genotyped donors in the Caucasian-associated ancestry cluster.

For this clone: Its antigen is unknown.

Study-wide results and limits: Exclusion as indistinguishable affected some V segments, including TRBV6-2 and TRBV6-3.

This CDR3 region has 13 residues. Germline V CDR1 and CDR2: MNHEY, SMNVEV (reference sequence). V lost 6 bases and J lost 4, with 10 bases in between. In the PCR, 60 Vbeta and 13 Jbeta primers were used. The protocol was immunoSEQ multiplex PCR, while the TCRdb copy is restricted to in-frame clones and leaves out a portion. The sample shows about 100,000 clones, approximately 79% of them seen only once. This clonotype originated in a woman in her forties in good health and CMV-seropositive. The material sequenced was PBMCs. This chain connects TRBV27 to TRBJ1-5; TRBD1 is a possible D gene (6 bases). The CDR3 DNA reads TGTGCCAGCAGGAGGGGGTGGAATCAGCCCCAGCATTTT. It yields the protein CASRRGWNQPQHF.